Shown below are 30 T cell receptor beta chains from a single sample sequenced in a study of cytomegalovirus exposure and HLA in healthy donors. The PCR had 60 Vbeta and 13 Jbeta primers. The protocol was immunoSEQ multiplex PCR, while the TCRdb copy is restricted to in-frame clones and leaves out a portion. This sample contains 200,000 to 250,000 clones. The sample taken for sequencing was PBMCs. These TCRs come from a woman in her thirties in good health and CMV-seropositive.

The V gene is TRBV6-5, the J gene TRBJ1-2; D is unresolved. The CDR3 is made up of 12 amino acids. The germline V gene has CDR1 MNHEY and CDR2 SVGAGI. Trimming stripped 4 bases from V and 5 bases from J, with 8 bases between. The CDR3 region is CASSSVTYGYTF. In DNA, the CDR3 is TGTGCCAGCAGTTCAGTAACGTATGGCTACACCTTC.

The J gene is TRBJ2-5, the V gene TRBV29-1; 8 bases align to TRBD2. The J segment lost 5 bases and the V segment lost 2 bases, leaving 10 bases of the junction unmatched. The CDR3 has 15 amino acids. Germline lookup yields CDR1 SQVTM and CDR2 ANQGSEA. CDR3 bases: TGCAGCGTTGAACTGGACGGGAGGGCCGGCGAGACCCAGTACTTC. Protein: CSVELDGRAGETQYF.

CDR3 region: CASSLTALGAYEQYF. As DNA, the CDR3 is TGTGCCAGCAGTCTGACGGCGTTAGGGGCTTACGAGCAGTACTTC. The gene calls are TRBV6-1 and TRBJ2-7; perhaps TRBD1 as D (5 bases). Deletions cut 5 bases from V and 4 bases from J, with 18 bases between. The germline V gene encodes CDR1 MNHNS and CDR2 SASEGT. The length of the CDR3 is 15 residues.

V gene TRBV10-3 combines with J gene TRBJ2-3; 9 bases align to TRBD1. V lost 4 bases, J lost 4 bases, and 9 bases stayed unmatched. Per the germline V gene, CDR1 is ENHRY and CDR2 is SYGVKD. The CDR3 loop spans 16 amino acids. CDR3 sequence: CAISVPTGGVADTQYF. CDR3 DNA sequence: TGTGCCATCAGTGTCCCGACAGGGGGTGTGGCAGATACGCAGTATTTT.

The rearrangement uses TRBV10-2 and TRBJ1-1; D uncertain. The germline V gene has CDR1 WSHSY and CDR2 SAAADI. The V gene lost 6 bases and the J gene lost 4 bases, with 9 bases spanning the gap. This CDR3 region has 12 residues. The CDR3 coding sequence is TGCGCCAGCAGAGCTTTCACCACTGAAGCTTTCTTT. This translates into CASRAFTTEAFF.

V and J are TRBV11-2 and TRBJ2-2, with D unresolved. The V end lost 4 bases, the J end lost 5 bases, and 5 bases lay between the germline ends. Germline V gene data show CDR1 as SGHAT and CDR2 as FQNNGV. The CDR3 has 12 amino acids. The CDR3, as DNA: TGTGCCAGCAGCTCGGTGACCGGGGAGCTGTTTTTT. Protein: CASSSVTGELFF. Full variable domain (remainder filled in from reference TRBV11-2 and TRBJ2-2): EAGVAQSPRYKIIEKRQSVAFWCNPISGHATLYWYQQILGQGPKLLIQFQNNGVVDDSQLPKDRFSAERLKGVDSTLKIQPAKLEDSAVYLCASSSVTGELFFGEGSRLTVL.

The chain joins TRBV10-3 to TRBJ2-5; D not resolved. The CDR3 has 12 amino acids. Trimming removed 10 bases from V and 0 bases from J, with 9 bases in between. Germline V gene lookup returns CDR1 ENHRY and CDR2 SYGVKD. The chain's CDR3 is CATSSDQETQYF. The CDR3 DNA sequence: TGTGCCACCAGCTCGGACCAAGAGACCCAGTACTTC.

The V gene is TRBV5-1, the J gene TRBJ2-2; 10 bases fit TRBD1. V lost 1 base and J lost 3; bases outside the gene matches: 6. The V gene's germline CDR1 is SGHRS and CDR2 YFSETQ. CDR3 length equals 17 residues. The CDR3, as DNA: TGCGCCAGCAGCTTGACCCCGGGACAGGGGCACACCGGGGAGCTGTTTTTT. This gives the protein CASSLTPGQGHTGELFF.

The V and J genes are TRBV7-8 and TRBJ2-1; D is perhaps TRBD2 (6 bases). Germline CDR1 SGHVS, CDR2 FQNEAQ. The V end was cut by 2 bases, the J end by 2 bases, with 13 bases between. There are 16 residues in the CDR3. The CDR3 sequence is CASSLLGGRTYNEQFF. CDR3 coding DNA: TGTGCCAGCAGCTTACTCGGAGGGCGGACCTACAATGAGCAGTTCTTC.

This rearrangement joins TRBV5-1 to TRBJ1-2; 9 bases align to TRBD1. Germline CDR1 reads SGHRS; CDR2 reads YFSETQ. With 3 bases clipped from V and 6 bases from J, the junction kept 6 bases outside the gene matches. The CDR3 has 14 residues. As DNA, the CDR3 is TGCGCCAGCAGCTCGGGACAGGGAGTCGATGGCTACACCTTC. Translating it yields CASSSGQGVDGYTF.

The V call is TRBV27, the J call TRBJ1-1; maybe TRBD1 (5 bases). Trimming stripped 5 bases from V and 1 base from J, with 11 bases between. Germline assignment: CDR1 MNHEY and CDR2 SMNVEV (reference sequence). This CDR3 region has 14 residues. CDR3 bases: TGTGCCAGCAGTGGGGGGGAAGCGAACACTGAAGCTTTCTTT. Translating it yields CASSGGEANTEAFF.

The chain is built from TRBV9 and TRBJ2-3; D call uncertain. Germline V gene sequence: CDR1 SGDLS, CDR2 YYNGEE. V was trimmed by 3 bases and J by 6 bases, leaving 8 bases between them. The CDR3 runs 12 residues. CDR3 bases: TGTGCCAGCAGCGACCGACTGGATACGCAGTATTTT. Encoded protein: CASSDRLDTQYF.

The chain has TRBV11-3 and TRBJ2-3; the match to TRBD2 covers 8 bases. V lost 5 bases and J lost 4; bases outside the gene matches: 8. This CDR3 has 15 amino acids. The V gene's germline CDR1 is SGHNT and CDR2 YENEEA. The CDR3 region is CASSPQAGAADTQYF. The CDR3 nucleotides are TGTGCCAGCAGCCCCCAAGCGGGGGCGGCAGATACGCAGTATTTT.

This chain joins TRBV27 and TRBJ1-1; tentative D call: TRBD1 (5 bases). V lost 2 bases, J lost 1 base, and 14 bases lay in between. Germline V CDR1 and CDR2: MNHEY, SMNVEV (reference sequence). There are 16 residues in the CDR3. The CDR3 protein is CASSLSWGVSNTEAFF. Written as DNA, the CDR3 is TGTGCCAGCAGTTTAAGCTGGGGGGTTTCGAACACTGAAGCTTTCTTT.

The CDR3 DNA reads as TGTGCCAGCAGCTTGATTCAGCGGGGGGGCCACGAGCAGTACTTC. Protein sequence: CASSLIQRGGHEQYF. The chain joins TRBV7-9 to TRBJ2-7, with 10 bases aligning to TRBD2. V was pared by 3 bases and J by 5 bases, with 7 bases of the junction left unmatched. The CDR3 covers 15 residues. CDR1 SEHNR and CDR2 FQNEAQ come from the germline V gene (reference sequence).

The V and J genes are TRBV4-2 and TRBJ1-3; D unclear. CDR1 LGHNA and CDR2 YNFKEQ come from the germline V gene. This CDR3 spans 16 amino acids. V lost 0 bases and J lost 0, with 9 bases in between. CDR3 amino acids: CASSQDEGASGNTIYF. The CDR3 nucleotides read TGTGCCAGCAGCCAAGATGAGGGTGCCTCTGGAAACACCATATATTTT.

The CDR3 nucleotides are TGTGCCAGTAGTCTTTGGCAGGCGAATTCACCCCTCCACTTT. Translated: CASSLWQANSPLHF. The chain uses TRBV19 and TRBJ1-6; D is unclear. The V gene lost 5 bases and the J gene lost 7 bases, with 12 bases spanning the gap. The germline V gene encodes CDR1 LNHDA and CDR2 SQIVND (reference sequence). This CDR3 has 14 amino acids.

The chain uses TRBV11-2 and TRBJ1-2; no clear D gene. V dropped 0 bases and J dropped 4 bases, with 6 bases sitting between them. Germline CDR1 is SGHAT and CDR2 is FQNNGV. The CDR3 covers 13 residues. The CDR3 region has the DNA TGTGCCAGCAGCTTAGATCTAAGCTATGGCTACACCTTC. This encodes CASSLDLSYGYTF.

The chain employs TRBV29-1 and TRBJ1-2, with a weak D call TRBD1 (6 bases). V lost 1 base and J 6 bases, leaving 12 bases between the germline ends. Germline CDR1 reads SQVTM; CDR2 reads ANQGSEA. The CDR3 runs 13 residues. As DNA, the CDR3 is TGCAGCGTTGAAGGAAGACAGGCGAATGGCTACACCTTC. Its protein product is CSVEGRQANGYTF.

The rearrangement links TRBV2 to TRBJ1-6; no clear D gene. Trimming removed 6 bases at V and 0 bases at J, with 6 bases between. This CDR3 is built from 14 residues. Germline loops: CDR1 SNHLY, CDR2 FYNNEI. The CDR3 sequence is CASSGSSYNSPLHF. CDR3 sequence (DNA): TGTGCCAGCAGCGGGAGCTCCTATAATTCACCCCTCCACTTT.

The chain has TRBV2 and TRBJ2-5; 7 nucleotides line up with TRBD2. CDR1 and CDR2 (germline): SNHLY, FYNNEI. The CDR3 runs 15 residues. Unmatched junction bases numbered 10, after V lost 4 bases and J lost 5 bases. The CDR3 region has the DNA TGTGCCAGCAGTGGGATGCTAGCGGTCCGGGAGACCCAGTACTTC. This sequence encodes CASSGMLAVRETQYF. The variable domain in full, completed from reference TRBV2 and TRBJ2-5, reads EPEVTQTPSHQVTQMGQEVILRCVPISNHLYFYWYRQILGQKVEFLVSFYNNEISEKSEIFDDQFSVERPDGSNFTLKIRSTKLEDSAMYFCASSGMLAVRETQYFGPGTRLLVL.

This rearrangement joins TRBV2 to TRBJ1-1; D is uncertain. The CDR3 is made up of 16 amino acids. Per the germline V gene, CDR1 is SNHLY and CDR2 is FYNNEI. Trimming stripped 4 bases from V and 1 base from J, with 16 bases between. This CDR3 reads CASSVIRNAENTEAFF. CDR3 DNA sequence: TGTGCCAGCAGTGTTATTAGGAACGCGGAGAACACTGAAGCTTTCTTT.

V gene TRBV14 combines with J gene TRBJ1-1, with D unresolved. The V end lost 5 bases, the J end lost 4 bases, and 5 bases lay between the germline ends. The CDR3 is made up of 11 amino acids. Germline assignment: CDR1 SGHDN and CDR2 FVKESK. The CDR3 region is CASSLSTEAFF. The CDR3 DNA follows: TGTGCCAGCAGCTTGAGCACTGAAGCTTTCTTT. The complete variable domain, with remaining parts taken from reference TRBV14 and TRBJ1-1, reads EAGVTQFPSHSVIEKGQTVTLRCDPISGHDNLYWYRRVMGKEIKFLLHFVKESKQDESGMPNNRFLAERTGGTYSTLKVQPAELEDSGVYFCASSLSTEAFFGQGTRLTVV.

V is TRBV6-6 and J is TRBJ2-7; D perhaps matches TRBD1 (5 bases). The germline V gene encodes CDR1 MNHNY and CDR2 SVGAGI (reference sequence). This CDR3 comprises 15 residues. The V end was cut by 1 base, the J end by 0 bases, with 10 bases between. CDR3 in DNA: TGTGCCAGCAGTTACTTGTTAGGGGTCTCCTACGAGCAGTACTTC. It specifies CASSYLLGVSYEQYF.

The rearrangement links TRBV9 to TRBJ2-7, with 10 bases fitting TRBD1. Germline V gene data show CDR1 as SGDLS and CDR2 as YYNGEE. With V trimmed by 0 bases and J by 3 bases, 6 bases remained unmatched. The CDR3 is made up of 16 amino acids. The CDR3 reads CASSVGGTGVLYEQYF. CDR3 sequence (DNA): TGTGCCAGCAGCGTAGGGGGGACAGGGGTGCTCTACGAGCAGTACTTC.

In DNA form, the CDR3 reads TGTGCCAGCAGTTACGCGGGACTCCTTTACAATGAGCAGTTCTTC. Amino acid sequence: CASSYAGLLYNEQFF. The chain combines TRBV6-5 with TRBJ2-1; a possible D gene is TRBD2 (6 bases). Germline V gives CDR1 MNHEY, CDR2 SVGAGI. V was trimmed by 2 bases and J by 4 bases, leaving 12 bases between them. This CDR3 region has 15 residues.

This chain joins TRBV5-5 and TRBJ1-5; TRBD1 matches at 7 bases. Germline V gene sequence: CDR1 SGHKS, CDR2 YYEKEE (reference sequence). Unmatched junction bases numbered 7, after V lost 1 base and J lost 6 bases. The CDR3 runs to 15 residues. This chain's CDR3 is CASSLRGGGGQPQHF. CDR3 DNA: TGTGCCAGCAGCTTGCGAGGGGGCGGTGGTCAGCCCCAGCATTTT.

The chain couples TRBV5-1 to TRBJ1-6; 9 nucleotides line up with TRBD1. V lost 5 bases, J lost 8 bases, and 8 bases stayed unmatched. Germline loops: CDR1 SGHRS, CDR2 YFSETQ. The CDR3 contains 15 residues. Here the CDR3 DNA reads TGCGCCAGCAGGGAGCTTGGGACAGGGTATTCACCCCTCCACTTT. It encodes CASRELGTGYSPLHF.

The CDR3 reads CASSELDRNGYTF. Written as DNA, the CDR3 is TGTGCCAGCAGTGAGCTAGACAGAAATGGCTACACCTTC. The chain employs TRBV6-1 and TRBJ1-2; D might be TRBD1 (5 bases). CDR1 MNHNS and CDR2 SASEGT come from the germline V gene. V was cut by 3 bases and J by 6 bases, with 11 bases left in between. The CDR3 totals 13 residues.

This chain connects TRBV29-1 to TRBJ1-2; perhaps TRBD1 as D (6 bases). Looked up from germline, CDR1 is SQVTM and CDR2 is ANQGSEA. The CDR3 totals 11 residues. V was clipped by 6 bases and J by 8 bases, with 13 bases between them. The chain's CDR3 is CSVRGVEGYTF. In nucleotides, the CDR3 is TGCAGCGTCAGGGGTGTAGAAGGCTACACCTTC.